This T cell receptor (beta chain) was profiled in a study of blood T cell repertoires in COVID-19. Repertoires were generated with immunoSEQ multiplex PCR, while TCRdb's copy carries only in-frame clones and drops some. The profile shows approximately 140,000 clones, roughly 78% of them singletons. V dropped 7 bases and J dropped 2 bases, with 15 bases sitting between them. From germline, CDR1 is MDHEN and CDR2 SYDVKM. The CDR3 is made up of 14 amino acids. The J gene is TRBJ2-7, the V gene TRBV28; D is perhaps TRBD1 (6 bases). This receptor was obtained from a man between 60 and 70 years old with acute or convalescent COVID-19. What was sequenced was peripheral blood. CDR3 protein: CASNSAGTPYEQYF. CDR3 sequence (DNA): TGTGCCAGCAACTCCGCCGGGACACCCTACGAGCAGTACTTC. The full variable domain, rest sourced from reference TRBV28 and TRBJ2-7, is DVKVTQSSRYLVKRTGEKVFLECVQDMDHENMFWYRQDPGLGLRLIYFSYDVKMKEKGDIPEGYSVSREKKERFSLILESASTNQTSMYLCASNSAGTPYEQYFGPGTRLTVT.